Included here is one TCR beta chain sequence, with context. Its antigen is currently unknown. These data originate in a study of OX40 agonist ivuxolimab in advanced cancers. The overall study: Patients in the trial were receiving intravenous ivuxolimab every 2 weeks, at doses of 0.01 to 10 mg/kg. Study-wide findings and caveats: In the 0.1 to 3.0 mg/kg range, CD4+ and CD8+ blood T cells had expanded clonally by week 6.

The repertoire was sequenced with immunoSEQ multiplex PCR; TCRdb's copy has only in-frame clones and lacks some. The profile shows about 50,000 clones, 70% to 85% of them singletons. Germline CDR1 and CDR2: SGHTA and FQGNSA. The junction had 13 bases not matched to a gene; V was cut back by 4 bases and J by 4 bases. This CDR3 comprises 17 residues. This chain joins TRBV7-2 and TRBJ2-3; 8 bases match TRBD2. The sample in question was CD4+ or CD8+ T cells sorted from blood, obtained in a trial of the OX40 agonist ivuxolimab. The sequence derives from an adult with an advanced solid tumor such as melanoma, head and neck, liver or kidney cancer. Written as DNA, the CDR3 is TGTGCCAGCAGCTCACCGGTTGCGCGGGGGGCCTCAGATACGCAGTATTTT. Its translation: CASSSPVARGASDTQYF.